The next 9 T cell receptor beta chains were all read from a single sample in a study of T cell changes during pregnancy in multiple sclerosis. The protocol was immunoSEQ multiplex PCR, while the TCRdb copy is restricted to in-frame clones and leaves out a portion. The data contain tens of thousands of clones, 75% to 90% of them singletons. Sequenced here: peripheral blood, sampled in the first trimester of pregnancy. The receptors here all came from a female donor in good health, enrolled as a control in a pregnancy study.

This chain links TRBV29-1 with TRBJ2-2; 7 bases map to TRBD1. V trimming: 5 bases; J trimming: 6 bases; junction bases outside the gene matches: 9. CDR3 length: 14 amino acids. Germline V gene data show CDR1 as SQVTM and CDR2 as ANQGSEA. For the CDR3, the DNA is TGCAGCGTTCGGGAAGGACAGGCGTCCGGGGAGCTGTTTTTT. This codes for CSVREGQASGELFF.

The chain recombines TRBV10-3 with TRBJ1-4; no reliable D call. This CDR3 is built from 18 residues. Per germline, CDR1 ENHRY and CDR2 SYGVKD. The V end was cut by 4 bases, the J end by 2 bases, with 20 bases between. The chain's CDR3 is CAISVGRQQGSTNEKLFF. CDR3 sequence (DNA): TGTGCCATCAGTGTAGGAAGGCAACAAGGGAGTACTAATGAAAAACTGTTTTTT.

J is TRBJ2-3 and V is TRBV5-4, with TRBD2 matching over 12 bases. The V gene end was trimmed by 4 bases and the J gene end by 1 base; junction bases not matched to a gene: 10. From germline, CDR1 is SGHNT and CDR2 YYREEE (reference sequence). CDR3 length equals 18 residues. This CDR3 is CASSGGLAGSRGTDTQYF. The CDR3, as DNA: TGTGCCAGCAGCGGAGGACTAGCGGGGTCTAGAGGCACAGATACGCAGTATTTT.

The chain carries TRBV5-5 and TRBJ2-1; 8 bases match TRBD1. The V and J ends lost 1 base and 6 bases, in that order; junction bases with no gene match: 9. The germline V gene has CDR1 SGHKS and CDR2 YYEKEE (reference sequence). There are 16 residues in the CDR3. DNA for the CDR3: TGTGCCAGCAGCTTGTTGGCGACAGGGGTTGGCAATGAGCAGTTCTTC. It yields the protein CASSLLATGVGNEQFF. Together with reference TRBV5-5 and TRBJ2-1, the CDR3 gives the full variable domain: DAGVTQSPTHLIKTRGQQVTLRCSPISGHKSVSWYQQVLGQGPQFIFQYYEKEERGRGNFPDRFSARQFPNYSSELNVNALLLGDSALYLCASSLLATGVGNEQFFGPGTRLTVL.

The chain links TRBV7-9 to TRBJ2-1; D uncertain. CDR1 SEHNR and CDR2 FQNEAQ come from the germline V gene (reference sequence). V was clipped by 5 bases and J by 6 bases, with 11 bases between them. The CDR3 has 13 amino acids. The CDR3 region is CASSPRDTNEQFF. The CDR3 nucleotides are TGTGCCAGCAGCCCCCGAGACACCAATGAGCAGTTCTTC.

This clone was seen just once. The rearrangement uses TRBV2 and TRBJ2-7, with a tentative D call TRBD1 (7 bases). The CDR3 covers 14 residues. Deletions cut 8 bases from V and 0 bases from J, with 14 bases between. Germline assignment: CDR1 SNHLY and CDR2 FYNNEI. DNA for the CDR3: TGTGCCAGCCTGGAGGGGGCTAGCTCCTACGAGCAGTACTTC. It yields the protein CASLEGASSYEQYF. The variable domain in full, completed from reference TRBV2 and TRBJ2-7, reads EPEVTQTPSHQVTQMGQEVILRCVPISNHLYFYWYRQILGQKVEFLVSFYNNEISEKSEIFDDQFSVERPDGSNFTLKIRSTKLEDSAMYFCASLEGASSYEQYFGPGTRLTVT.

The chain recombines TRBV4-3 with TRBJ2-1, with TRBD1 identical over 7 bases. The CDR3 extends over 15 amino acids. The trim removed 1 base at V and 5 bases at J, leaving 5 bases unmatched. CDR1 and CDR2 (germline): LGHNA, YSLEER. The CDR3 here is CASSQGQGYHNEQFF. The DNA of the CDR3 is TGCGCCAGCAGCCAAGGACAGGGTTACCACAATGAGCAGTTCTTC.

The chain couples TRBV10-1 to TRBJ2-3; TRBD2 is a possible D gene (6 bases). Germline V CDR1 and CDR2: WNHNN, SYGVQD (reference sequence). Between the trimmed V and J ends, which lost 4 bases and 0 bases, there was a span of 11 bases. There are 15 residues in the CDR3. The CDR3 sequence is CASSGGRTSTDTQYF. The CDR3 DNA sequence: TGCGCCAGCAGTGGGGGGAGGACTAGCACAGATACGCAGTATTTT.

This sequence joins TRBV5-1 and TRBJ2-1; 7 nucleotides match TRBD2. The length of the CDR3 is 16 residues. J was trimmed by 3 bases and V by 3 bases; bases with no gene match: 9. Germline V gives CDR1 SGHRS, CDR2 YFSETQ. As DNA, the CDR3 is TGCGCCAGCAGCTCCGACCGCCGGGACTACTACAATGAGCAGTTCTTC. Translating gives CASSSDRRDYYNEQFF. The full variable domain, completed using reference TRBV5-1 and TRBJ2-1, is KAGVTQTPRYLIKTRGQQVTLSCSPISGHRSVSWYQQTPGQGLQFLFEYFSETQRNKGNFPGRFSGRQFSNSRSEMNVSTLELGDSALYLCASSSDRRDYYNEQFFGPGTRLTVL.